Listed here are 6 T cell receptor beta chains from one sample, sequenced in a study of shared clonotypes between healthy human individuals. Generated by immunoSEQ multiplex PCR, the TCRdb table keeps only in-frame clones and is missing some. The sample consists of 450,000 to 500,000 clones, roughly 80% of them appearing once. The sequenced sample consisted of PBMCs. All receptors derive from a woman aged 40 to 50 in good health. Some clones in this sample may be carry-over from other donors' samples.

For this clone: One base separates it from a far larger clone, so it is likely a read error. This same CDR3 is encoded by further DNA sequences in the sample. The rearrangement uses TRBV13 and TRBJ1-2; 8 bases align to TRBD1. The CDR3 is 14 amino acids. From germline, CDR1 is PRHDT and CDR2 FYEKMQ (reference sequence). The DNA of the CDR3 is TGTGCAAGCAGCCTAGGACAGGGAGGTTATGGCTACACCTTC. Protein: CASSLGQGGYGYTF.

The chain is built from TRBV7-9 and TRBJ2-5, with D uncertain. Trimming took off 3 bases at V and 1 base at J, with 9 bases between the two ends. This CDR3 has 14 amino acids. The germline gives CDR1 SEHNR, CDR2 FQNEAQ (reference sequence). The CDR3 sequence is CASSFSGRQETQYF. The CDR3 nucleotides read TGTGCCAGCAGCTTCTCCGGTCGCCAAGAGACCCAGTACTTC.

This clone occurred once. J is TRBJ2-7 and V is TRBV30; no clear D gene. The V gene's germline CDR1 is GTSNPN and CDR2 SVGIG (reference sequence). This CDR3 is built from 14 residues. Trimming removed 7 bases from V and 0 bases from J, with 16 bases in between. The CDR3 loop reads CASHPGSSSYEQYF. CDR3 in DNA: TGTGCCTCCCACCCGGGTTCTTCCTCCTACGAGCAGTACTTC.

The genes are TRBV28 and TRBJ2-5; no clear D. The J call is doubtful: the DNA matches TRBJ2-7 better. Germline V CDR1 and CDR2: MDHEN, SYDVKM. The CDR3 covers 16 residues. The CDR3 reads CASSLSTTAFFYEQYF. The CDR3 nucleotides read TGTGCCAGCAGTTTAAGTACTACAGCCTTTTTCTACGAGCAGTACTTC.

This clone came up a few times. The CDR3 reads CASSLDYGGGHEQYF. The DNA for the CDR3 is TGTGCCAGCAGCTTAGACTACGGGGGAGGGCACGAGCAGTACTTC. The chain employs TRBV7-9 and TRBJ2-7, with TRBD2 identical over 7 bases. The CDR3 covers 15 residues. Germline values: CDR1 SEHNR, CDR2 FQNEAQ (reference sequence). J was trimmed by 5 bases and V by 1 base; bases with no gene match: 8.

Of note for this clone: A far bigger clonotype differs at one base, so this is likely a read error. Other DNA variants within this sample encode the same CDR3. V is TRBV29-1 and J is TRBJ2-5; D unclear. The J call may be wrong; the DNA end is better matched by TRBJ2-7. Germline V gene sequence: CDR1 SQVTM, CDR2 ANQGSEA. The CDR3 is 12 amino acids. Here the CDR3 DNA reads TGCAGCGTTGAGGTCAGTACATACGAGCAGTACTTC. Translation gives CSVEVSTYEQYF.